This T cell receptor (beta chain) derives from a study of blood T cell repertoires in COVID-19. This table comes from immunoSEQ multiplex PCR, and its TCRdb copy is limited to in-frame clones, with some not included. The data hold 90,000 or so clones, with about 89% observed a single time. The sample comprised peripheral blood. The TCR comes from a human donor with active COVID-19. The donor label of this sample is uncertain.

The CDR3 DNA reads as TGTGCCAGCAGTTACGGGGCTGTGATTGGCTCTGGGGCCAACGTCCTGACTTTC. Translated, it gives CASSYGAVIGSGANVLTF. The rearrangement joins TRBV6-2 or TRBV6-3 to TRBJ2-6; perhaps TRBD1 as D (5 bases). The CDR3 consists of 18 residues. Between the trimmed V and J ends, which lost 2 bases and 0 bases, there was a span of 14 bases. The germline CDR1 and CDR2 sequences are MNHEY and SVGEGT.